The 17 T cell receptor beta chains reported below all come from one sample, sequenced in a study of T-cell memory formation after mild COVID-19. From the 5' RACE reads, TCRdb called clonotypes with MiXCR, one entry per CDR3 protein. The sample contains about 180,000 distinct CDR3 sequences, about 18% of which appear only once. Sequenced sample: PBMCs or a T cell subset sorted from them (not recorded which). The source is a young man who had mild COVID-19 (a few samples of this study predate the infection). Cell type and time point are not known.

V usage is TRBV5-6 and J usage is TRBJ2-2; D remains unclear. The V end was cut by 2 bases, the J end by 6 bases, with 5 bases between. The CDR3 consists of 12 residues. Germline CDR1 reads SGHDT; CDR2 reads YYEEEE. The DNA for the CDR3 is TGTGCCAGCAGCTTCCTGGCCGGGGAGCTGTTTTTT. It is translated as CASSFLAGELFF.

The genes are TRBV3-1 and TRBJ2-7; 12 nucleotides agree with TRBD2. V shed 4 bases, J shed 1 base, and the junction held 2 bases outside the gene matches. The CDR3 has 15 residues. CDR1 is LGHDT and CDR2 is YNNKEL in the germline V gene (reference sequence). DNA for the CDR3: TGTGCCAGCAGCCCGGGACTAGCGGGTTCCTACGAGCAGTACTTC. Its translation: CASSPGLAGSYEQYF.

This chain's CDR3 is CASAPQGAGELFF. The CDR3 DNA is TGCGCCAGCGCCCCTCAGGGGGCCGGGGAGCTGTTTTTT. The V gene is TRBV5-1, the J gene TRBJ2-2; 7 nucleotides match TRBD1. V gave up 7 bases and J gave up 6 bases; unmatched junction bases: 6. The germline V gene encodes CDR1 SGHRS and CDR2 YFSETQ. The CDR3 has 13 amino acids.

V is TRBV7-9 and J is TRBJ2-1, with 10 bases lining up with TRBD2. From germline, CDR1 is SEHNR and CDR2 FQNEAQ (reference sequence). Unmatched junction bases numbered 6, after V lost 3 bases and J lost 4 bases. The CDR3 is 16 residues long. The CDR3 loop is CASSLLSGGAYNEQFF. The CDR3 DNA reads TGTGCCAGCAGCTTGCTGAGCGGGGGGGCTTACAATGAGCAGTTCTTC.

The sample holds a few counts of this clonotype. The V and J genes are TRBV5-6 and TRBJ1-1; possible D gene TRBD1, 6 bases. Germline CDR1 reads SGHDT; CDR2 reads YYEEEE. The CDR3 covers 12 residues. V lost 0 bases to trimming and J lost 6 bases, with 6 bases between them. CDR3 in amino acids: CASSLGGPEAFF. The CDR3 DNA sequence: TGTGCCAGCAGCTTGGGGGGGCCTGAAGCTTTCTTT.

This clonotype has just one count. V is TRBV20-1 and J is TRBJ1-5; D unclear. Trimming cost V 0 bases and J 0 bases, with 15 bases left between them. The CDR3 covers 17 residues. Germline V lookup: CDR1 DFQATT, CDR2 SNEGSKA (reference sequence). The CDR3, as DNA: TGCAGTGCTAGAGATATTTTTGAAGCAACTAGCAATCAGCCCCAGCATTTT. Its translation is CSARDIFEATSNQPQHF.

V and J are TRBV5-1 and TRBJ2-4, with D possibly being TRBD1 or TRBD2 (5 bases each). Per the germline V gene, CDR1 is SGHRS and CDR2 is YFSETQ. CDR3 size: 16 residues. Between the trimmed V and J ends, which lost 4 bases and 0 bases, there was a span of 14 bases. CDR3 protein: CASSPGDLLAKNIQYF. The CDR3 DNA reads as TGCGCCAGCAGCCCCGGGGACCTATTAGCCAAAAACATTCAGTACTTC.

The chain is built from TRBV7-2 and TRBJ1-5; weak D call: TRBD1 (5 bases). The V gene's germline CDR1 is SGHTA and CDR2 FQGNSA. The CDR3 extends over 15 amino acids. V lost 5 bases and J 0 bases, leaving 11 bases between the germline ends. CDR3 in amino acids: CASSINQGSNQPQHF. The CDR3, as DNA: TGTGCCAGCAGCATCAACCAGGGTAGCAATCAGCCCCAGCATTTT.

This clonotype was seen a handful of times. J is TRBJ2-2 and V is TRBV4-1, with D perhaps assigned TRBD1 or TRBD2 (5 bases each). The germline CDR1 and CDR2 sequences are MGHRA and YSYEKL. The CDR3 loop spans 16 amino acids. V was cut by 1 base and J by 2 bases, with 11 bases left in between. CDR3 sequence: CASSQGGVINTGELFF. CDR3 DNA: TGCGCCAGCAGCCAAGGAGGGGTCATTAACACCGGGGAGCTGTTTTTT.

The chain has TRBV28 and TRBJ2-4; 9 nucleotides match TRBD1. CDR3 length equals 15 residues. Trimming at V came to 5 bases and at J to 6 bases, leaving 8 bases not matched to a gene. Germline V CDR1 and CDR2: MDHEN, SYDVKM. This CDR3 reads CASSRSTTGGNIQYF. The CDR3 nucleotides are TGTGCCAGCAGTAGATCAACGACAGGGGGAAACATTCAGTACTTC.

V is TRBV5-1 and J is TRBJ1-4; weak D call: TRBD1 (5 bases). CDR1 and CDR2 (germline): SGHRS, YFSETQ. The CDR3 sequence is 15 residues long. Trimming took off 3 bases at V and 0 bases at J, with 9 bases between the two ends. The DNA for the CDR3 is TGCGCCAGCAGCTCTGCAGGGTCAACTAATGAAAAACTGTTTTTT. It encodes CASSSAGSTNEKLFF.

This clonotype was counted only a few times. V gene TRBV24-1 combines with J gene TRBJ2-2; TRBD1 agrees at 8 bases. CDR3 length: 13 residues. The germline V gene has CDR1 KGHDR and CDR2 SFDVKD. V lost 9 bases to trimming and J lost 1 base; unmatched junction nucleotides: 0. The CDR3 DNA reads TGTGCCACCGGACAGGGGAACACCGGGGAGCTGTTTTTT. This translates into CATGQGNTGELFF.

In its sample, this clonotype was seen many times. The chain is built from TRBV12-3 or TRBV12-4 and TRBJ2-5; unclear D gene. Trimming removed 4 bases from V and 2 bases from J, with 11 bases in between. This CDR3 is 14 amino acids long. The CDR3 region is CASSSLNRQETQYF. In DNA form, the CDR3 reads TGTGCCAGCAGTTCCTTGAACAGACAAGAGACCCAGTACTTC.

The chain carries TRBV7-2 and TRBJ2-3; D is undetermined. The CDR3 spans 12 residues. Trimming pared 6 bases from V and 13 bases from J, leaving 17 bases between. Germline V lookup: CDR1 SGHTA, CDR2 FQGNSA. CDR3 residues: CASSLGSGQKYF. CDR3 sequence (DNA): TGTGCCAGCAGTCTCGGTAGTGGCCAAAAGTATTTT.

The sample holds many counts of this clonotype. The V gene is TRBV5-1, the J gene TRBJ2-6; D not certain. Germline V gene lookup returns CDR1 SGHRS and CDR2 YFSETQ. The germline V and J ends were trimmed by 3 bases and 0 bases, with 16 bases remaining between them. The CDR3 extends over 18 amino acids. CDR3 DNA sequence: TGCGCCAGCAGCTCAACGACGGATGCCAGCTCTGGGGCCAACGTCCTGACTTTC. Its translation: CASSSTTDASSGANVLTF.

J is TRBJ1-2 and V is TRBV7-2, with 7 positions matching TRBD1. Germline V CDR1 and CDR2: SGHTA, FQGNSA. V lost 6 bases to trimming and J lost 5 bases; unmatched junction nucleotides: 6. The CDR3 is 13 residues long. The CDR3 nucleotides are TGTGCCAGCAGACCCGACAGGGATTATGGCTACACCTTC. Encoded protein: CASRPDRDYGYTF.

At least ten counts were recorded for this clonotype. The chain carries TRBV11-2 and TRBJ2-2; 9 bases map to TRBD1. Germline lookup yields CDR1 SGHAT and CDR2 FQNNGV. Trimming at V came to 5 bases and at J to 4 bases, leaving 8 bases not matched to a gene. CDR3 length: 16 amino acids. The CDR3 DNA reads TGTGCCAGCAGCAAAACTGGACAGGGGAGCACCGGGGAGCTGTTTTTT. Encoded protein: CASSKTGQGSTGELFF.